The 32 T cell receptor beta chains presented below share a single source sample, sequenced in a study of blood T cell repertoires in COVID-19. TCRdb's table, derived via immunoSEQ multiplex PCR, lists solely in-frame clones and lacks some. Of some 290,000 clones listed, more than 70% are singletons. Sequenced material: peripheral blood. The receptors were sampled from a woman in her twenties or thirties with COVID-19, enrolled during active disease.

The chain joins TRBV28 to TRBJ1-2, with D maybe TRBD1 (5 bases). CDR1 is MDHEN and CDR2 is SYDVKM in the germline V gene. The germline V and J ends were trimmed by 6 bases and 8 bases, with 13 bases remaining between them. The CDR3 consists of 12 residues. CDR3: CASRVGASGYTF. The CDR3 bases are TGTGCCAGCAGGGTAGGGGCAAGCGGCTACACCTTC.

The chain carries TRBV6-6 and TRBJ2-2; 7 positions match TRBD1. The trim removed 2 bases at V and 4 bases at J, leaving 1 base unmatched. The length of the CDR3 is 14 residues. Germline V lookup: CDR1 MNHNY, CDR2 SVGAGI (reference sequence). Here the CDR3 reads CASSYGTVTGELFF. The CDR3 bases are TGTGCCAGCAGTTACGGGACAGTCACCGGGGAGCTGTTTTTT.

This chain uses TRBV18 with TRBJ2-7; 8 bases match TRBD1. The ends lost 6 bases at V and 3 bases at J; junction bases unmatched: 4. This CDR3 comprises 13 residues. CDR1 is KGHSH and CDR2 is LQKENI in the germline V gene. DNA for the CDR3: TGTGCCAGCTCGGAGGGACAGGACTACGAGCAGTACTTC. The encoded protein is CASSEGQDYEQYF.

In DNA form, the CDR3 reads TGCGCCAGCAGATACTCACCGGGACAGGGGGTTCCCTTCGAGCAGTACTTC. This translates into CASRYSPGQGVPFEQYF. The chain combines TRBV4-1 with TRBJ2-7; 11 bases agree with TRBD1. The trim removed 6 bases at V and 6 bases at J, leaving 16 bases unmatched. The CDR3 is 17 amino acids. The germline gives CDR1 MGHRA, CDR2 YSYEKL.

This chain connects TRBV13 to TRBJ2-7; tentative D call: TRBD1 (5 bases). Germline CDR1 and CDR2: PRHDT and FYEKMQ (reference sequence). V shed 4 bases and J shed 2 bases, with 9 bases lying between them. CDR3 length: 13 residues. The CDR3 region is CASSSETAYEQYF. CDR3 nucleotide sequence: TGTGCCAGCAGCTCGGAGACAGCCTACGAGCAGTACTTC.

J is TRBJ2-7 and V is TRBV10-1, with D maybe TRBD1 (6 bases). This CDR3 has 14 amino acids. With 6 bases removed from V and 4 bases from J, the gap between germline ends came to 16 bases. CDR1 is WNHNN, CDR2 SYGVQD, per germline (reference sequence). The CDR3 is CASSLTGFGYEQYF. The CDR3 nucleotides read TGCGCCAGCAGCCTTACAGGGTTTGGGTACGAGCAGTACTTC.

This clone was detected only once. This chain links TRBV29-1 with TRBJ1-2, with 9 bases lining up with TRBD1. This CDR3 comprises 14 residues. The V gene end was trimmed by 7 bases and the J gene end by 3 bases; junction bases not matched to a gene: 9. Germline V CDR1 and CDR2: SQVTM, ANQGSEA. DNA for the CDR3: TGCAGCGGGATGGTACAGGGGGCGGACTATGGCTACACCTTC. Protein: CSGMVQGADYGYTF.

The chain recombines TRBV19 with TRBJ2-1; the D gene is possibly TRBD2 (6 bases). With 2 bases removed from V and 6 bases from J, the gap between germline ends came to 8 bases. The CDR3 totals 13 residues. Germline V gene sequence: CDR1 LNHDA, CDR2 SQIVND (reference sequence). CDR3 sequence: CASSISGGNEQFF. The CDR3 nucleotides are TGTGCCAGTAGTATATCCGGGGGCAATGAGCAGTTCTTC.

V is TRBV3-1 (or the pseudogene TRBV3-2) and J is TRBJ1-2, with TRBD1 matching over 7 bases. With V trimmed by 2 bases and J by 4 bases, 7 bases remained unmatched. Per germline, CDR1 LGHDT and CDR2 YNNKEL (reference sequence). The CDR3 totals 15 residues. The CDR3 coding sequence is TGTGCCAGCAGCCAACTGGACAGGAGCGTCTATGGCTACACCTTC. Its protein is CASSQLDRSVYGYTF.

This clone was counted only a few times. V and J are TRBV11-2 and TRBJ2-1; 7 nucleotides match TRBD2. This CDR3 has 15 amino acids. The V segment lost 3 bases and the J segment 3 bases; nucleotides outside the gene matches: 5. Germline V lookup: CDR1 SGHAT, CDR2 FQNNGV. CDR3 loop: CASSLGLAVYNEQFF. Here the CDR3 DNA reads TGTGCCAGCAGCTTGGGGCTAGCGGTCTACAATGAGCAGTTCTTC.

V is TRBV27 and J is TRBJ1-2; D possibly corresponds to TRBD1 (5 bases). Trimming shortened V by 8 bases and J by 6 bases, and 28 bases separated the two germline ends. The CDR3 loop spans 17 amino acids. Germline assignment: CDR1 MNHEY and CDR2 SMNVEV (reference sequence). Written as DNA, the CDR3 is TGTGCCAGCGGTGAAGCACGACAGATCGCTCCTTTTGATGGCTACACCTTC. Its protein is CASGEARQIAPFDGYTF.

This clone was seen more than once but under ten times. The CDR3 nucleotides read TGCGCCAGCAGCCACGGACAGGGAGACACTGAAGCTTTCTTT. Translating it yields CASSHGQGDTEAFF. This sequence joins TRBV5-1 and TRBJ1-1, with 8 bases fitting TRBD1. The ends lost 4 bases at V and 3 bases at J; junction bases unmatched: 5. The CDR3 spans 14 residues. Germline V gene data show CDR1 as SGHRS and CDR2 as YFSETQ.

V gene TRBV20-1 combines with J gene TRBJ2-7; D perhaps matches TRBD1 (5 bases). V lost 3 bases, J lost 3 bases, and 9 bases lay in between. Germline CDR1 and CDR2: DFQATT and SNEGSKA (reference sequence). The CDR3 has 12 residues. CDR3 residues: CSASPTDYEQYF. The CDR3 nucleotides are TGCAGTGCTAGTCCGACAGACTACGAGCAGTACTTC.

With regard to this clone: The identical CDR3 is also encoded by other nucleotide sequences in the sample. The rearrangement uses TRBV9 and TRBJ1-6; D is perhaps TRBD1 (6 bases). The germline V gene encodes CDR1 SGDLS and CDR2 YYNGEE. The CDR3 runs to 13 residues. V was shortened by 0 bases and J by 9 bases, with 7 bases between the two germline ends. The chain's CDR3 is CASSVGGGSPLHF. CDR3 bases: TGTGCCAGCAGCGTAGGAGGGGGTTCACCCCTCCACTTT.

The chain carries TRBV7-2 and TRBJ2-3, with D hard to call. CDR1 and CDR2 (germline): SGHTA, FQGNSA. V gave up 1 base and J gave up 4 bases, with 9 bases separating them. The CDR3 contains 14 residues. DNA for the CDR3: TGTGCCAGCAGCTTAGACAGCTCTTCAGATACGCAGTATTTT. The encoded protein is CASSLDSSSDTQYF.

The CDR3 reads CASSIQGSWQPQHF. The CDR3, as DNA: TGTGCCAGTAGTATTCAGGGATCATGGCAGCCCCAGCATTTT. The chain is built from TRBV19 and TRBJ1-5; TRBD1 is a possible D gene (5 bases). The germline CDR1 and CDR2 sequences are LNHDA and SQIVND (reference sequence). This CDR3 region has 14 residues. Trimming removed 3 bases from V and 7 bases from J, with 13 bases in between.

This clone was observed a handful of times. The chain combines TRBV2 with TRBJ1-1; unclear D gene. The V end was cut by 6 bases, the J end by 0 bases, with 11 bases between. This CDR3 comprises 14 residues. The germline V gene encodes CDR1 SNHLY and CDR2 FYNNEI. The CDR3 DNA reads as TGTGCCAGCAGCCCGACACCTATGAACACTGAAGCTTTCTTT. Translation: CASSPTPMNTEAFF.

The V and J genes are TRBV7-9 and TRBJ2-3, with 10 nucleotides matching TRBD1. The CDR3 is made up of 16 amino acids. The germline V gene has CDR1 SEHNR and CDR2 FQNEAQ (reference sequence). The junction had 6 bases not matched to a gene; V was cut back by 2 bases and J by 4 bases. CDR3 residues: CASSLRDRGKADTQYF. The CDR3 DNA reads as TGTGCCAGCAGCTTAAGGGACAGGGGAAAGGCAGATACGCAGTATTTT.

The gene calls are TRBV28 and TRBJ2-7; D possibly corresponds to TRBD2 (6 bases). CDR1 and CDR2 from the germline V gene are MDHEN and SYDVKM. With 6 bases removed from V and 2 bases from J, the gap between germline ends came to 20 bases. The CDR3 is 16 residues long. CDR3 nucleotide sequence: TGTGCCAGCAGCGGCGGGGAGGTAGCGGTAACCTACGAGCAGTACTTC. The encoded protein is CASSGGEVAVTYEQYF.

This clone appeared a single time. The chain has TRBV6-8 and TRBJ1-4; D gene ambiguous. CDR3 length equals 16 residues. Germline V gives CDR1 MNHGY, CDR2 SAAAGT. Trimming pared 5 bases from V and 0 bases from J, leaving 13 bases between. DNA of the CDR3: TGTGCCAGCAGTACCAGGACGGGAGCAACTAATGAAAAACTGTTTTTT. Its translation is CASSTRTGATNEKLFF.

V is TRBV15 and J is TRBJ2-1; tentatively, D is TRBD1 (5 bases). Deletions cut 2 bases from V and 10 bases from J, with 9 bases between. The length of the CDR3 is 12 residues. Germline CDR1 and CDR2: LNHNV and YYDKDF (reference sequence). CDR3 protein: CATSRRGLEQFF. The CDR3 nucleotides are TGTGCCACCAGCAGAAGGGGTTTGGAGCAGTTCTTC.

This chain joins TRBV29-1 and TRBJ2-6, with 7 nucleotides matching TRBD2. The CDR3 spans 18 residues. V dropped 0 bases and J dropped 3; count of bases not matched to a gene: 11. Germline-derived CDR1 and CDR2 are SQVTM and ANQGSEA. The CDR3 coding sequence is TGCAGCGTTGAAGAGTCTGGCGGGGGAGGATTTGGGGCCAACGTCCTGACTTTC. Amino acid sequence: CSVEESGGGGFGANVLTF.

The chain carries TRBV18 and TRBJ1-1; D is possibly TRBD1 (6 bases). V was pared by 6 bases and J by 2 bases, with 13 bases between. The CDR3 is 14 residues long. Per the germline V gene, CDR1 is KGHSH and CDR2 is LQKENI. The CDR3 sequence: CASSKAQGNTEAFF. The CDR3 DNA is TGTGCCAGCTCGAAGGCACAGGGAAACACTGAAGCTTTCTTT. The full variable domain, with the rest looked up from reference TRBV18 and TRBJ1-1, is NAGVMQNPRHLVRRRGQEARLRCSPMKGHSHVYWYRQLPEEGLKFMVYLQKENIIDESGMPKERFSAEFPKEGPSILRIQQVVRGDSAAYFCASSKAQGNTEAFFGQGTRLTVV.

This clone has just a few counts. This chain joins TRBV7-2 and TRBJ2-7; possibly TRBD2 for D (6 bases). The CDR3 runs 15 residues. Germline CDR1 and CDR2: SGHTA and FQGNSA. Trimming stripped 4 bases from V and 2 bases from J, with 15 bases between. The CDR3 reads CASSSNPGSAYEQYF. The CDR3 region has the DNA TGTGCCAGCAGCTCAAACCCCGGGAGTGCCTACGAGCAGTACTTC.

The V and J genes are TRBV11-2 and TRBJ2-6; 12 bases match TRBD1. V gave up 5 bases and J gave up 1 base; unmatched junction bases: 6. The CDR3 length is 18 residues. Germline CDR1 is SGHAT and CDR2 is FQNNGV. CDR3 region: CASSPRDRGLSGANVLTF. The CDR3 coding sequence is TGTGCCAGCAGCCCTCGGGACAGGGGGCTGTCTGGGGCCAACGTCCTGACTTTC.

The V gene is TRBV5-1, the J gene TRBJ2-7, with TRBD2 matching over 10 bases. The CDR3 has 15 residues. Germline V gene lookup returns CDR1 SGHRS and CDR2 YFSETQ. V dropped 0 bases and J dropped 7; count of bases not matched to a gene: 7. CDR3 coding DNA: TGCGCCAGCAGCTTGGGCGCTAGCGGGAGTAGGGAGCAGTACTTC. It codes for CASSLGASGSREQYF.

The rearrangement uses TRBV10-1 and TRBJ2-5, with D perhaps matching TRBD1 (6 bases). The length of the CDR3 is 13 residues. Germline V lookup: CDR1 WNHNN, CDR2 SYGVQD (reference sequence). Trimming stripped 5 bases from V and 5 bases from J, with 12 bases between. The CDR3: CASSLRGWETQYF. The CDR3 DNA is TGCGCCAGCAGTCTCAGGGGCTGGGAGACCCAGTACTTC.

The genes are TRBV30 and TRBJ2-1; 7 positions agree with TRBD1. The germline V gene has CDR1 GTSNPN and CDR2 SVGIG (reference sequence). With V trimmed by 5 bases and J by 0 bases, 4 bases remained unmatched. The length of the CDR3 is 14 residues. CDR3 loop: CAWETGSSYNEQFF. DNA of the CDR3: TGTGCCTGGGAGACAGGGAGCTCCTACAATGAGCAGTTCTTC.

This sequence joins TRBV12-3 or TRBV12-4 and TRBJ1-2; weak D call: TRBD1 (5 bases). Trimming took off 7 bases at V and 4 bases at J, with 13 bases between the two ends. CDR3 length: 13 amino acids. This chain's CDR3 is CASTLGPLYGYTF. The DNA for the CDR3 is TGTGCCAGCACCCTGGGGCCTCTCTATGGCTACACCTTC.

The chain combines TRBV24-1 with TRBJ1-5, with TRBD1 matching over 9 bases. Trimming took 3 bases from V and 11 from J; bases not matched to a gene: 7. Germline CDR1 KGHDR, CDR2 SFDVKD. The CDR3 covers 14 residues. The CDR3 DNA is TGTGCCACCAGTGATCCCGGACAGGGGAGGACCCAGCATTTT. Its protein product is CATSDPGQGRTQHF.

The CDR3 bases are TGCGCCAGCAGCTTCGGACAGGGTAATGAAAAACTGTTTTTT. Translating gives CASSFGQGNEKLFF. The rearrangement links TRBV5-1 to TRBJ1-4, with 8 bases identical to TRBD1. The CDR3 is 14 amino acids. Germline CDR1 reads SGHRS; CDR2 reads YFSETQ. Germline trimming cut 2 bases from V and 4 bases from J; bases unmatched to any gene: 1.

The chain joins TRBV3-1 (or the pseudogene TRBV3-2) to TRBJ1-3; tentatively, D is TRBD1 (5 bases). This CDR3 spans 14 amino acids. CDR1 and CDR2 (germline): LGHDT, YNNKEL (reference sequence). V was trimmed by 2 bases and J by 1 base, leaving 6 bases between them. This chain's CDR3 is CASSQQGSGNTIYF. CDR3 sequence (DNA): TGTGCCAGCAGCCAACAGGGTTCTGGAAACACCATATATTTT.